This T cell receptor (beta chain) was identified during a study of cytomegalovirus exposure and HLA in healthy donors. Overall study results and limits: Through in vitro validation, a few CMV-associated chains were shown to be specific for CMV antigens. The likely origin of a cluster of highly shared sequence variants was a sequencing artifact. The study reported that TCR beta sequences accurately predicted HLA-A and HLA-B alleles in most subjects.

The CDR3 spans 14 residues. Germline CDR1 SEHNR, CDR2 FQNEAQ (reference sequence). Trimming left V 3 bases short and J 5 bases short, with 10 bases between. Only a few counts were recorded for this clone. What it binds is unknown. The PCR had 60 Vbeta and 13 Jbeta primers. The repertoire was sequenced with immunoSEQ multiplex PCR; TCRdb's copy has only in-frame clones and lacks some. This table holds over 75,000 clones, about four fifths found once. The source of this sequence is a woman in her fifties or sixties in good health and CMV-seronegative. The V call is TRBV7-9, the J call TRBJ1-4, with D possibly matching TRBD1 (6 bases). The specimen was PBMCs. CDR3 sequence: CASSFGQRNEKLFF. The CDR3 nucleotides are TGTGCCAGCAGCTTCGGACAGAGAAATGAAAAACTGTTTTTT.